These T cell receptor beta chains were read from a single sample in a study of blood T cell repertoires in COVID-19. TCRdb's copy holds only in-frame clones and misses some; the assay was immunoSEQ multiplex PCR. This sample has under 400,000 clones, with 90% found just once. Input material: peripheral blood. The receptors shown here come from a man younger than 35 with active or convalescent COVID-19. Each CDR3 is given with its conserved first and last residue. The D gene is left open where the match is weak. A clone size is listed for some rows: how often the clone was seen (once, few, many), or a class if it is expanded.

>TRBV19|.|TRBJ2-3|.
TGTGCCAGTCGGGGTGGTGGCACAGATACGCAGTATTTT
CASRGGGTDTQYF
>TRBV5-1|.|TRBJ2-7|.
TGCGCCAGCAGCTTCGCAGGGATTTACGAGCAGTACTTC
CASSFAGIYEQYF
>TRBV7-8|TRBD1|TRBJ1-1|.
TGTGCCAGCATCAAGGACAGGGGGACTGAAGCTTTCTTT
CASIKDRGTEAFF
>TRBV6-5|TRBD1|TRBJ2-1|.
TGTGCCAGCAGTTACTCGGGACAGGGGATCCATGAGCAGTTCTTC
CASSYSGQGIHEQFF
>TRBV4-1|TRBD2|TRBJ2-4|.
TGCGCCAGCAGCCAAGGGCTAGCGGGAATGAACATTCAGTACTTC
CASSQGLAGMNIQYF
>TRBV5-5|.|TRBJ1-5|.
TGTGCCAGCAGCTTGGTAGTGAATAGCAATCAGCCCCAGCATTTT
CASSLVVNSNQPQHF
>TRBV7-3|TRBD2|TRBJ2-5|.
TGTGCCAGCAGCTATGGACTAGCGGGGGGCACGGAGACCCAGTACTTC
CASSYGLAGGTETQYF
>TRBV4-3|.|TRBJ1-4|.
TGCGCCAGCAGCCAAGAACAGAAAGAAAAACTGTTTTTT
CASSQEQKEKLFF
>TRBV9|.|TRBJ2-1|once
TGTGCCAGCAGCGCTGACGGGAAAACTTACAATGAGCAGTTCTTC
CASSADGKTYNEQFF
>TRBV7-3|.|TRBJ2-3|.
TGTGCCAGCAGCTTATCCCATCATAGTCCCCCCACAGATACGCAGTATTTT
CASSLSHHSPPTDTQYF
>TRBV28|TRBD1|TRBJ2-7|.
TGTGCCAGCAGTTCCCGCCGGGACAGGAACGAGCAGTACTTC
CASSSRRDRNEQYF
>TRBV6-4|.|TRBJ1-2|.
TGTGCCAGCAGTCCCGACGGGGGAGGTTCGTATGGCTACACCTTC
CASSPDGGGSYGYTF
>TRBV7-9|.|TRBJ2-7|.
TGTGCCACGGGCTACGAGCAGTACTTC
CATGYEQYF
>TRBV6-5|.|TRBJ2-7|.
TGTGCCAGCAGTTATACGCGACAGGTTACCTACGAGCAGTACTTC
CASSYTRQVTYEQYF
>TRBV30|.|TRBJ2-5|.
TGTGCCTGGAGTGGGGGGACCAGCGGGCAAGAGACCCAGTACTTC
CAWSGGTSGQETQYF
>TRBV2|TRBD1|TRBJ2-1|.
TGTGCCAACCGACAGGGGGCAGACAATGAGCAGTTCTTC
CANRQGADNEQFF
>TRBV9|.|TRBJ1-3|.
TGTGCCAGCAGCAGACTGGACAGCCCAGGAAACACCATATATTTT
CASSRLDSPGNTIYF
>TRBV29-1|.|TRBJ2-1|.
TGCAGCGTACTCTCTAGGTCTGTCGGTGAGCAGTTCTTC
CSVLSRSVGEQFF
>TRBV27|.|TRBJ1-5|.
TGTGCCAGCAGTTCCACAGGGTATCAGCCCCAGCATTTT
CASSSTGYQPQHF
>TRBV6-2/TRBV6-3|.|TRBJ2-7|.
TGTGCCAGCAGTTCTATTGGGGCAAGCTCCTACGAGCAGTACTTC
CASSSIGASSYEQYF
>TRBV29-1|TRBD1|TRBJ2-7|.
TGCAGCGCAAGGACAGGGTTGTCCTACGAGCAGTACTTC
CSARTGLSYEQYF
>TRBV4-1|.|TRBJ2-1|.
TGCGCCAGCAGCCAACCCGGTATGCGGGATTACAATGAGCAGTTCTTC
CASSQPGMRDYNEQFF
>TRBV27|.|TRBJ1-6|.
TGTGCCAGCAACACAGGGTTTTCGGATTCACCCCTCCACTTT
CASNTGFSDSPLHF
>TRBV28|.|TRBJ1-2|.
TGTGCCAGCAGTTTGAGGTCAGGGTACGGCTACACCTTC
CASSLRSGYGYTF
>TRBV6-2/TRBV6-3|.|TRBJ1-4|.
TGTGCCAGCAGTTCTCCTCAGGGCCCAACTAATGAAAAACTGTTTTTT
CASSSPQGPTNEKLFF
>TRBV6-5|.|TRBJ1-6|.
TGTGCCAGCGCGAGTTATAATTCACCCCTCCACTTT
CASASYNSPLHF
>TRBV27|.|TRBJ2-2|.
TGTGCCAGCAGTTTAACGGGGGCCGGGGAGCTGTTTTTT
CASSLTGAGELFF
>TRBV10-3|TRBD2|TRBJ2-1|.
TGTGCCATCAGTGGGGGGCTAGCGGGGGTCTACAATGAGCAGTTCTTC
CAISGGLAGVYNEQFF
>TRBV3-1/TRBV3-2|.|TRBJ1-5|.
TGTGCCAGCAGCCCCCAAGTAGACAGATCAAATCAGCCCCAGCATTTT
CASSPQVDRSNQPQHF
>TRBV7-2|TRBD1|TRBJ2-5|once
TGTGCCAGCAGCGGACAGGGCGTCCAAGAGACCCAGTACTTC
CASSGQGVQETQYF
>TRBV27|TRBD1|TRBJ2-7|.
TGTGCCAGCAGCCCCGGGACAGGGTACTCGTACGAGCAGTACTTC
CASSPGTGYSYEQYF
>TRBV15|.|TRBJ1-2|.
TGTGCCACCAGCTCAGGTGGTGGCTACACCTTC
CATSSGGGYTF
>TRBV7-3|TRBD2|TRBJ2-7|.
TGTGCCAGCAGTTCCAACGCTCCTAGCGGGAAGTACAACTACGAGCAGTACTTC
CASSSNAPSGKYNYEQYF
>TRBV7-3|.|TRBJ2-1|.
TGTGCCAGCAGCCCCTCCCAGGGGCGACACAATGAGCAGTTCTTC
CASSPSQGRHNEQFF
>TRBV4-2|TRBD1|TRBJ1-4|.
TGTGCCAGCAGCCAAGGGATGCCAGGGGGTGAAAAACTGTTTTTT
CASSQGMPGGEKLFF
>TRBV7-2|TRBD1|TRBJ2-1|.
TGTGCCAGCAGCTCGGACAGGGGACTCGGCAATGAGCAGTTCTTC
CASSSDRGLGNEQFF
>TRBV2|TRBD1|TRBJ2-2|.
TGTGCCAGCAGTTACTCGGGACAGGGAACCGGGGAGCTGTTTTTT
CASSYSGQGTGELFF
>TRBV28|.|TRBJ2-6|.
TGTGCCAGCAGTTTCGTTGCCTCTGGGGCCAACGTGCTGACTTTC
CASSFVASGANVLTF
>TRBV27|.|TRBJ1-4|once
TGTGCCAGCAGCCAGACAGGCCTTGCAACTAATGAAAAACTGTTTTTT
CASSQTGLATNEKLFF
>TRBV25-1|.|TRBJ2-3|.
TGTGCCAGCAGTGAAATGGAAGGGGTAGGCACAGATACGCAGTATTTT
CASSEMEGVGTDTQYF
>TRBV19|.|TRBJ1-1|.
TGTGCCAGTAGTGCTTACCAGACAGTGAACACTGAAGCTTTCTTT
CASSAYQTVNTEAFF
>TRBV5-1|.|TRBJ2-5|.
TGCGCCAGCAGCTGGACAACGGAGACCCAGTACTTC
CASSWTTETQYF
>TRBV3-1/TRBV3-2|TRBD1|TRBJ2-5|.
TGTGCCAGCAGCCAGGCGACAGGGGTCCAAGAGACCCAGTACTTC
CASSQATGVQETQYF
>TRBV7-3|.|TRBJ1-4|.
TGTGCCAGCAGCTTAAGGGGAGACAATAATGAAAAACTGTTTTTT
CASSLRGDNNEKLFF
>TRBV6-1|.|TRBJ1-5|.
TGTGCCAGCAGTGAAGCGAGGGCCAGAAATTGGCCCCAGCATTTT
CASSEARARNWPQHF
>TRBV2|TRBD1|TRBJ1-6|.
TGTGCCAGCAGTGGGCAGGGGGCTTCACCCCTCCACTTT
CASSGQGASPLHF
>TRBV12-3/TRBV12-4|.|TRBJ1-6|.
TGTGCCAGCAGCCCCAGGGGTTTTTCACCCCTCCACTTT
CASSPRGFSPLHF
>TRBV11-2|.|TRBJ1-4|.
TGTGCCAGCAGCTTGGGGGCTGCAACTAATGAAAAACTGTTTTTT
CASSLGAATNEKLFF
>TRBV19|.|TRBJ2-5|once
TGTGCCAGTAGTATAGGCCGGTTGGTGGAGACCCAGTACTTC
CASSIGRLVETQYF
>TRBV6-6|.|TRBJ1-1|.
TGTGCCAGCAGTCTTCTCGGTACTGAAGCTTTCTTT
CASSLLGTEAFF
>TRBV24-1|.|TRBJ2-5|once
TGTGCCACCAGTGATTTCCAGAAAGACAGCCTCCAAGAGACCCAGTACTTC
CATSDFQKDSLQETQYF
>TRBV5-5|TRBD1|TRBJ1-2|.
TGTGCCAGCAGCACACAGGGGGCGAGGGGCTACACCTTC
CASSTQGARGYTF
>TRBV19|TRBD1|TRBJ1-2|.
TGTGCCAGTAGTACGACGGGACAGGGGGAGTATGGCTACACCTTC
CASSTTGQGEYGYTF
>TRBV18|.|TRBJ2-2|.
TGTGCCAGCTCACGGGCCGGAAACACCGGGGAGCTGTTTTTT
CASSRAGNTGELFF
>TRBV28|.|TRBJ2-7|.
TGTGCCAGCAGTTTAATCCCCGGAGGCTACGAGCAGTACTTC
CASSLIPGGYEQYF
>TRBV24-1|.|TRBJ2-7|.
TGTGCCACCAGTGACGGACACCGCTACGAGCAGTACTTC
CATSDGHRYEQYF
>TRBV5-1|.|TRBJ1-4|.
TGCGCCAGCAGCCCACAGGGTTCGGGAAAACTGTTTTTT
CASSPQGSGKLFF
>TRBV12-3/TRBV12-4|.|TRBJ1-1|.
TGTGCCAGCAGCCCCTTCCGCAGGGGAGAAGCTTTCTTT
CASSPFRRGEAFF
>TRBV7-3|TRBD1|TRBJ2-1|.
TGTGCCACGCGCGGGACAGGGGAAAATGAGCAGTTCTTC
CATRGTGENEQFF
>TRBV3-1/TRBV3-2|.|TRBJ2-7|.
TGTGCCAGCAGCCAAGGAGGGGAGCAGTACTTC
CASSQGGEQYF